The 20 T cell receptor beta chains below were found in one sample sequenced in a study of identical twins. TCRdb passed the 5' RACE reads through MiXCR, listing each CDR3 protein once. The data contain about 730,000 distinct CDR3 sequences, less than 25% of them singletons. This sample also belongs to another study, concerning T cells expressing NK-cell markers.

The sequencing input was PBMCs. These receptors were obtained from a young woman in good health.

This clonotype was counted between two and nine times. The CDR3 loop reads CASSLTGQGNTEAFF. CDR3 in DNA: TGTGCCAGCAGTTTAACGGGACAGGGGAACACTGAAGCTTTCTTT. This chain links TRBV6-5 with TRBJ1-1, with 9 bases aligning to TRBD1. The V gene end was trimmed by 4 bases and the J gene end by 1 base; junction bases not matched to a gene: 4. Germline assignment: CDR1 MNHEY and CDR2 SVGAGI. The CDR3 contains 15 residues.

The gene calls are TRBV10-3 and TRBJ2-3, with TRBD1 as a possible D gene (6 bases). Trimming shortened V by 4 bases and J by 3 bases, and 8 bases separated the two germline ends. Germline CDR1 ENHRY, CDR2 SYGVKD. The CDR3 consists of 13 residues. CDR3 region: CAISGTATDTQYF. Here the CDR3 DNA reads TGTGCCATCAGTGGGACAGCGACAGATACGCAGTATTTT.

The rearrangement links TRBV15 to TRBJ2-2, with D possibly matching TRBD1 (5 bases). This CDR3 is 16 amino acids long. Trimming left V 1 base short and J 7 bases short, with 16 bases between. Germline lookup yields CDR1 LNHNV and CDR2 YYDKDF (reference sequence). CDR3 residues: CATSRGIWGRDGELFF. The DNA for the CDR3 is TGTGCCACCAGCAGAGGTATATGGGGCCGCGACGGGGAGCTGTTTTTT.

The V call is TRBV5-6, the J call TRBJ2-2, with a possible D match to TRBD1 (5 bases). CDR3 length: 15 residues. The germline CDR1 and CDR2 sequences are SGHDT and YYEEEE. With 1 base removed from V and 3 bases from J, the gap between germline ends came to 10 bases. The CDR3 nucleotides read TGTGCCAGCAGCTTGTACAGGTCATACACCGGGGAGCTGTTTTTT. It is translated as CASSLYRSYTGELFF.

This clonotype has a count of ten or more. The gene calls are TRBV14 and TRBJ1-3; no firm D call. The CDR3 covers 16 residues. Germline V lookup: CDR1 SGHDN, CDR2 FVKESK. With 1 base removed from V and 2 bases from J, the gap between germline ends came to 12 bases. This chain's CDR3 is CASSQVGSGTGNTIYF. CDR3 coding DNA: TGTGCCAGCAGCCAAGTCGGGTCAGGAACTGGAAACACCATATATTTT.

The chain couples TRBV20-1 to TRBJ2-5; 12 nucleotides agree with TRBD2. The CDR3 extends over 15 amino acids. The ends lost 5 bases at V and 5 bases at J; junction bases unmatched: 9. CDR1 and CDR2 from the germline V gene are DFQATT and SNEGSKA (reference sequence). CDR3 region: CSAVFRLAGVETQYF. In nucleotides, the CDR3 is TGCAGTGCTGTATTTCGACTAGCGGGAGTTGAGACCCAGTACTTC.

The chain has TRBV12-3 or TRBV12-4 and TRBJ2-1; the D call may be TRBD1 or TRBD2 (5 bases each). The V gene lost 4 bases and the J gene lost 6 bases, with 13 bases spanning the gap. The CDR3 covers 14 residues. Here the CDR3 DNA reads TGTGCCAGCAGTTCCGGTCGGGGACCCAATGAGCAGTTCTTC. This encodes CASSSGRGPNEQFF.

The rearrangement joins TRBV5-4 to TRBJ2-3, with D possibly being TRBD2 (6 bases). CDR3 length: 16 amino acids. The ends were cut back, 5 bases at V and 1 base at J, with 17 bases in the middle. Per the germline V gene, CDR1 is SGHNT and CDR2 is YYREEE (reference sequence). The CDR3 nucleotides read TGTGCCAGCAGGAAGTCAGGGACTCCAGGCACAGATACGCAGTATTTT. This codes for CASRKSGTPGTDTQYF.

This clonotype was counted only a few times. The chain couples TRBV10-3 to TRBJ2-2; the D is unclear. This CDR3 region has 13 residues. Germline-derived CDR1 and CDR2 are ENHRY and SYGVKD. Trimming shortened V by 5 bases and J by 2 bases, and 6 bases separated the two germline ends. The CDR3 DNA sequence: TGTGCCATCAGTTCGACAAACACCGGGGAGCTGTTTTTT. It is translated as CAISSTNTGELFF.

This clonotype has only a few counts. This chain links TRBV7-9 with TRBJ2-7; a possible D gene is TRBD1 (6 bases). CDR1 and CDR2 (germline): SEHNR, FQNEAQ (reference sequence). The V gene lost 5 bases and the J gene lost 7 bases, with 24 bases spanning the gap. The CDR3 length is 16 residues. The CDR3 spells CASSQTPVAQRGEQYF. The CDR3 DNA follows: TGTGCCAGCAGCCAAACTCCAGTGGCCCAGAGGGGGGAGCAGTACTTC.

This clonotype has ten or more counts. The V gene is TRBV12-3 or TRBV12-4, the J gene TRBJ2-3; D perhaps matches TRBD1 (5 bases). Between the trimmed V and J ends, which lost 6 bases and 1 base, there was a span of 14 bases. The CDR3 covers 15 residues. The CDR3 nucleotides are TGTGCCAGCAGCTTTGTATTAGGGGGCACAGATACGCAGTATTTT. As protein: CASSFVLGGTDTQYF.

At least ten counts were recorded for this clonotype. The genes are TRBV10-3 and TRBJ2-2; TRBD2 aligns across 9 bases. The CDR3 has 14 residues. Per the germline V gene, CDR1 is ENHRY and CDR2 is SYGVKD. V shed 4 bases, J shed 6 bases, and the junction held 3 bases outside the gene matches. This chain's CDR3 is CAISAEREAGELFF. CDR3 in DNA: TGTGCCATCAGTGCGGAGCGGGAGGCCGGGGAGCTGTTTTTT.

Comment on this clonotype: A much larger clone is a single base away; this may be a read error. The rearrangement links TRBV7-2 to TRBJ2-7; D unclear. Germline loops: CDR1 SGHTA, CDR2 FQGNSA. Trimming cost V 0 bases and J 2 bases, with 5 bases left between them. This CDR3 is built from 13 residues. CDR3 bases: TGTGCCAGCAGCTTAGCCCAGACCTACGAGCAGTACTTC. Translating it yields CASSLAQTYEQYF.

This chain joins TRBV12-3 or TRBV12-4 and TRBJ2-7, with 11 positions matching TRBD2. The junction had 9 bases not matched to a gene; V was cut back by 6 bases and J by 5 bases. The CDR3 is made up of 15 amino acids. This CDR3 reads CASSHSGRAPHEQYF. Here the CDR3 DNA reads TGTGCCAGCAGCCATAGCGGGAGGGCCCCCCACGAGCAGTACTTC.

The chain carries TRBV12-3 or TRBV12-4 and TRBJ2-1; D not certain. Trimming pared 7 bases from V and 4 bases from J, leaving 17 bases between. The CDR3 totals 15 residues. The CDR3 DNA is TGTGCCAGCACCTACTCTAGTGCCATTTACAATGAGCAGTTCTTC. Its translation: CASTYSSAIYNEQFF.

This clonotype was observed a handful of times. J is TRBJ2-7 and V is TRBV29-1, with D maybe TRBD2 (5 bases). The CDR3 sequence is 13 residues long. Per the germline V gene, CDR1 is SQVTM and CDR2 is ANQGSEA. Deletions cut 3 bases from V and 6 bases from J, with 15 bases between. CDR3 protein: CSVEIARRSEQYF. CDR3 sequence (DNA): TGCAGCGTTGAGATAGCGAGACGCTCCGAGCAGTACTTC.

The chain has TRBV7-2 and TRBJ2-1; D is undetermined. Between the trimmed V and J ends, which lost 6 bases and 0 bases, there was a span of 12 bases. Germline CDR1 SGHTA, CDR2 FQGNSA. There are 15 residues in the CDR3. The CDR3, as DNA: TGTGCCAGCAGGGTCCAGACCAGCTCCTACAATGAGCAGTTCTTC. Protein sequence: CASRVQTSSYNEQFF. The complete variable domain, with remaining parts taken from reference TRBV7-2 and TRBJ2-1, reads GAGVSQSPSNKVTEKGKDVELRCDPISGHTALYWYRQSLGQGLEFLIYFQGNSAPDKSGLPSDRFSAERTGGSVSTLTIQRTQQEDSAVYLCASRVQTSSYNEQFFGPGTRLTVL.

This clonotype was counted only a few times. J is TRBJ2-1 and V is TRBV11-2, with D unclear. CDR3 length equals 16 residues. Looked up from germline, CDR1 is SGHAT and CDR2 is FQNNGV. The ends were cut back, 5 bases at V and 7 bases at J, with 21 bases in the middle. CDR3 residues: CASSPGVTSTQNEQFF. For the CDR3, the DNA is TGTGCCAGCAGCCCGGGTGTGACTTCCACCCAGAATGAGCAGTTCTTC.

This chain connects TRBV12-3 or TRBV12-4 to TRBJ2-2, with 8 nucleotides matching TRBD2. The V and J ends lost 6 bases and 6 bases, in that order; junction bases with no gene match: 12. This CDR3 comprises 16 residues. The CDR3 loop is CASSKSGGGRSGELFF. In DNA, the CDR3 is TGTGCCAGCAGCAAAAGCGGGGGAGGGAGGTCCGGGGAGCTGTTTTTT.

V and J are TRBV5-1 and TRBJ2-7; D tentatively reads TRBD1 or TRBD2 (5 bases each). The V end lost 0 bases, the J end lost 2 bases, and 15 bases lay between the germline ends. Germline CDR1 is SGHRS and CDR2 is YFSETQ. The CDR3 contains 16 residues. The CDR3 DNA reads TGCGCCAGCAGCTTGGGGCCCCGGGACGGAGCCTACGAGCAGTACTTC. Protein sequence: CASSLGPRDGAYEQYF.